The clone carrying this T cell receptor (beta chain) came up a few times. Its antigen is not identified. The CDR3 is made up of 15 amino acids. Trimming shortened V by 2 bases and J by 3 bases, and 11 bases separated the two germline ends. TCRdb reanalysed the 5' RACE reads using MiXCR and keeps one entry per CDR3 protein. The sample yields some 220,000 distinct CDR3 sequences, about 3% seen once. This sample is drawn from a study of T cells after yellow fever vaccination. Study-wide results and limits: Bulk-population clonotypes that are abundant could appear as contaminants in FACS-sorted repertoires.

Material: CD4+ T cells sorted from PBMCs, obtained 10 days after the yellow fever booster vaccination. This sequence originates from a man aged 18 to 35 who received the YFV17D yellow fever vaccine. The chain is built from TRBV12-3 or TRBV12-4 and TRBJ1-5; TRBD1 might be the D (5 bases). This chain's CDR3 is CASSLRRGTNQPQHF. The CDR3 DNA sequence: TGTGCCAGCAGTTTACGAAGGGGAACCAATCAGCCCCAGCATTTT.